A selection of T cell receptor beta chains follows, all from one sample in a study of response to subunit inactivated influenza vaccine. In TCRdb, the RT-PCR reads were re-called with MiXCR into one record per CDR3 protein. The sample contains 600,000 to 700,000 distinct CDR3 sequences, 14% of which appear only once. The sample consisted of PBMCs from blood, taken less than 15 days before vaccination. The receptors were gathered from a man aged 45-60 years who received an inactivated influenza vaccine. Each CDR3 is given with its conserved first and last residue. D genes are given only for firm matches. The size field is filled for only some rows; it gives once, few, many or a size class.

TRBJ2-1	NA	TRBD2	TRBV24-1	CATSGSGRTYNEQFF	TGTGCCACCAGTGGTAGCGGGAGGACATACAATGAGCAGTTCTTC
TRBJ2-7	many	NA	TRBV12-3/TRBV12-4	CASSSDTSYEQYF	TGTGCCAGCAGTTCGGACACCTCCTACGAGCAGTACTTC
TRBJ2-3	NA	TRBD2	TRBV20-1	CSARLAGGWSTDTQYF	TGCAGTGCTAGGCTGGCGGGAGGATGGAGCACAGATACGCAGTATTTT
TRBJ2-1	many	NA	TRBV6-1	CASSERETYNEQFF	TGTGCCAGCAGTGAAAGGGAGACCTACAATGAGCAGTTCTTC
TRBJ2-7	few	NA	TRBV28	CASSSPTGRVNEQYF	TGTGCCAGCAGTTCTCCGACAGGGAGGGTCAATGAGCAGTACTTC
TRBJ2-2	NA	TRBD2	TRBV12-3/TRBV12-4	CASSRLAASTGELFF	TGTGCCAGCAGTCGACTAGCGGCCAGCACCGGGGAGCTGTTTTTT
TRBJ2-3	few	TRBD2	TRBV3-1	CASSQDGAGGVTDTQYF	TGTGCCAGCAGCCAAGATGGCGCGGGAGGCGTGACAGATACGCAGTATTTT
TRBJ1-6	many	NA	TRBV7-6	CASSLDSLSSYNSPLHF	TGTGCCAGCAGCCTTGACTCGTTGAGCTCCTATAATTCACCCCTCCACTTT
TRBJ2-2	few	NA	TRBV20-1	CSAREVTGELFF	TGCAGTGCTAGAGAGGTCACCGGGGAGCTGTTTTTT
TRBJ2-7	NA	NA	TRBV11-2	CASSQVGAGQYF	TGTGCCAGCAGCCAAGTGGGGGCTGGTCAGTACTTC
TRBJ2-7	few	TRBD2	TRBV20-1	CSAEGTTRYEQYF	TGCAGTGCTGAAGGGACTACCCGATACGAGCAGTACTTC
TRBJ2-3	NA	TRBD2	TRBV11-1	CASSFGLAGLSTDTQYF	TGTGCCAGCAGCTTTGGACTAGCGGGGCTGAGCACAGATACGCAGTATTTT
TRBJ2-1	once	NA	TRBV9	CASSGGSSPNSEQFF	TGTGCCAGCAGCGGCGGGTCGTCCCCCAATAGTGAGCAGTTCTTC
TRBJ1-1	NA	TRBD1	TRBV5-1	CAGSYRTGRNTEAFF	TGCGCCGGCAGCTACCGGACAGGGCGGAACACTGAAGCTTTCTTT
TRBJ1-1	NA	NA	TRBV20-1	CSASPTGGTEAFF	TGCAGTGCTAGTCCCACAGGAGGGACTGAAGCTTTCTTT
TRBJ2-1	NA	NA	TRBV4-3	CASSQALGLNEQFF	TGCGCCAGCAGCCAAGCTCTGGGCCTCAATGAGCAGTTCTTC
TRBJ1-3	NA	NA	TRBV6-5	CASSYTQGNTIYF	TGTGCCAGCAGTTACACGCAGGGAAACACCATATATTTT